This record concerns one TCR beta chain sequence. Its antigen remains unidentified. 5' RACE that incorporated UMI labels was used to prepare the TRB cDNA libraries. TCRdb processed the 5' RACE reads again and assigns one entry to each CDR3 protein, with no DNA. Recorded for this sample: some 120,000 distinct CDR3 sequences. The sample originates from a study of CXCR3-negative and CXCR3-positive naive CD8 T cells. Notes on the study in general: TRB CDR3 properties were used to infer TCR strength, and surface CD5 was comparable between naive subsets. Higher TRB CDR3 hydrophobicity marked CXCR3-positive naive cells relative to CXCR3-negative naive cells. Both naive subsets showed comparably high diversity, and memory CD8+ cells showed much lower diversity.

CDR3 length: 16 residues. The germline gives CDR1 LGHDT, CDR2 YNNKEL (reference sequence). The sequenced sample was naive CXCR3+ CD8+ T cells from blood. Noted subset: CD45RO-CCR7+CD27+CD95- naive CD8+ T cells expressing CXCR3 (TNR3+). The rearrangement uses TRBV3-1 and TRBJ2-4. This clonotype was obtained from a human donor in good health. Some clones in this sample may be carry-over from other donors' samples. CDR3 residues: CASSQDSGLAKNIQYF.